What follows are 5 T cell receptor beta chains derived from one specimen sequenced in a study of a mutant IDH1 vaccine in newly diagnosed glioma. The protocol was immunoSEQ multiplex PCR, while the TCRdb copy is restricted to in-frame clones and leaves out a portion. The top ten hold 3% to 3.5% of the sample, which has nearly 55,000 clones, about 81% seen once. For these receptors, no antigen is known. Sample time point: week 5, during vaccination. With topical imiquimod, each dose of the vaccine consisted of 300 ug of mutant IDH1 20-mer peptide. The material was PBMCs, obtained from a glioma patient whose treatment included an IDH1 peptide vaccine. All receptors come from a man younger than 45 with glioma.

This chain connects TRBV19 to TRBJ1-6; a possible D gene is TRBD1 (5 bases). The CDR3 extends over 16 amino acids. Germline CDR1 is LNHDA and CDR2 is SQIVND (reference sequence). V was clipped by 1 base and J by 8 bases, with 15 bases between them. CDR3 protein: CASSIARPGTDSPLHF. DNA for the CDR3: TGTGCCAGTAGTATAGCCCGGCCAGGGACGGATTCACCCCTCCACTTT.

This chain joins TRBV29-1 and TRBJ2-3, with 8 bases that match TRBD1. CDR1 and CDR2 (germline): SQVTM, ANQGSEA. V lost 6 bases to trimming and J lost 2 bases; unmatched junction nucleotides: 7. This CDR3 has 14 amino acids. DNA for the CDR3: TGCAGCGTCGCCCAGGGGGCGCTCACAGATACGCAGTATTTT. Translated: CSVAQGALTDTQYF.

V usage is TRBV5-4 and J usage is TRBJ2-3; D not resolved. This CDR3 spans 13 amino acids. Germline V CDR1 and CDR2: SGHNT, YYREEE (reference sequence). Trimming left V 5 bases short and J 4 bases short, with 11 bases between. This CDR3 reads CASRISVADTQYF. The CDR3 nucleotides are TGTGCCAGCAGGATAAGTGTCGCAGATACGCAGTATTTT. Looking up the rest from reference TRBV5-4 and TRBJ2-3 gives the full variable domain: ETGVTQSPTHLIKTRGQQVTLRCSSQSGHNTVSWYQQALGQGPQFIFQYYREEENGRGNFPPRFSGLQFPNYSSELNVNALELDDSALYLCASRISVADTQYFGPGTRLTVL.

This rearrangement joins TRBV7-2 to TRBJ1-6; D gene unclear. V gave up 7 bases and J gave up 4 bases, with 17 bases separating them. CDR1 and CDR2 (germline): SGHTA, FQGNSA. The length of the CDR3 is 16 residues. The CDR3 spells CASNSETVAYNSPLHF. DNA for the CDR3: TGTGCCAGCAACTCGGAAACAGTTGCGTATAATTCACCCCTCCACTTT.

This rearrangement joins TRBV11-2 to TRBJ1-1; 9 bases are shared with TRBD1. The CDR3 covers 17 residues. The V segment lost 1 base and the J segment 3 bases; nucleotides outside the gene matches: 9. Germline assignment: CDR1 SGHAT and CDR2 FQNNGV. Here the CDR3 DNA reads TGTGCCAGCAGCTTAGTGGGACAGGGAAAAGGGGACACTGAAGCTTTCTTT. As protein: CASSLVGQGKGDTEAFF.